This T cell receptor (beta chain) was profiled in a study of T-cell reconstitution after alpha-beta-depleted transplantation in children. V was clipped by 1 base and J by 9 bases, with 13 bases between them. Germline V gene sequence: CDR1 SGHTA, CDR2 FQGTGA. The CDR3 has 14 residues. A TCRbeta library incorporating unique molecular identifiers was prepared. TCRdb passed the PCR reads through MiXCR, listing each CDR3 protein once. The profile shows nearly 400,000 distinct CDR3 sequences, about 20% of them singletons. This clonotype was observed a few times. This clonotype was sampled from a human donor who donated a stem cell graft to a child with acute myeloid leukemia. The source was PBMCs from the stem cell graft donor, collected from the stem cell graft. The genes are TRBV7-3 and TRBJ2-1; D call uncertain. The CDR3 region is CASSLSSGSPEQFF. In DNA, the CDR3 is TGTGCCAGCAGCTTAAGTAGTGGTAGCCCTGAGCAGTTCTTC. The whole variable domain, remainder taken from reference TRBV7-3 and TRBJ2-1, is GAGVSQTPSNKVTEKGKYVELRCDPISGHTALYWYRQSLGQGPEFLIYFQGTGAADDSGLPNDRFFAVRPEGSVSTLKIQRTERGDSAVYLCASSLSSGSPEQFFGPGTRLTVL.